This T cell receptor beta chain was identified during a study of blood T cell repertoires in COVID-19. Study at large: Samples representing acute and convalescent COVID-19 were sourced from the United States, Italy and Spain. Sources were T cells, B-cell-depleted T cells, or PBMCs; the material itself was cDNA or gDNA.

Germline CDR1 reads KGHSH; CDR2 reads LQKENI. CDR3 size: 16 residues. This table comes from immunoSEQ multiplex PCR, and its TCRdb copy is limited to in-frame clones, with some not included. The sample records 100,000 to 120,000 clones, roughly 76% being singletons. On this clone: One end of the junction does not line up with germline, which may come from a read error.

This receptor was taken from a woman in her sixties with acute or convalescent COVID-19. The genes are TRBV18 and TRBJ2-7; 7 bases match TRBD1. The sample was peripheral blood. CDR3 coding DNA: TGTGCCAGCTCACCCTCCGTCGGCCAGGGGGATCGCCAGGCTAACTTC. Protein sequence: CASSPSVGQGDRQANF.